This TCR beta chain emerged from a study of T cells in Graves' hyperthyroidism and ophthalmopathy (dated by TCRdb to between 2018 and 2021). The study in broad terms: Peripheral blood was sampled at the time of initial diagnosis, prior to any treatment. To identify TCR V-J signatures that set the groups apart, the researchers used a discovery cohort of about a hundred patients, made up of around 40 with Graves' ophthalmopathy and 57 with stable Graves' hyperthyroidism. Whether ophthalmopathy could be predicted prospectively was tested in an independent validation cohort made up of under 20 hyperthyroidism patients plus 17 patients who later progressed to ophthalmopathy. The 75 to 100 discovery patients were divided at random into training and test sets in a 7:3 ratio. In addition, the study compared T-cell repertoires in thyroid tissue and in blood from roughly six Graves' hyperthyroidism patients. Once sampling was done, hyperthyroidism patients were given methimazole at a starting dose of 30 mg daily, whereas ophthalmopathy patients were given high-dose intravenous methylprednisolone. According to the paper, TCR Vbeta CDR3 sequencing was carried out on 135 peripheral blood samples, which came from 40 to 45 ophthalmopathy, 75 to 80 hyperthyroidism and approximately 17 progressor patients.

This clonotype appeared many times. What this receptor recognizes is not known. Qualities for individual bases were not recorded, and no much larger clone is one base off. Hyperthyroidism patients were newly diagnosed, with disease duration under 2 months, and aged 18 to 65 years. Patients with uncontrolled infections, other autoimmune diseases, pregnancy or lactation were excluded. Diagnoses were based on clinical symptoms, serum thyroxine and TRAb, thyroid ultrasound and orbital computed tomography. Blood from progressor patients was collected at the time of first diagnosis with hyperthyroidism, before any ophthalmopathy symptoms had appeared. PBMCs were isolated from around 10 ml of fresh peripheral blood by Ficoll-Paque density gradient centrifugation. Progressor patients were initially diagnosed with Graves' hyperthyroidism and developed ophthalmopathy during follow-up. Trizol reagent was used to extract total RNA, and RNA quality was then checked on an Agilent 2100 Bioanalyzer.

The CDR3 has 15 amino acids, counting the end cysteine and phenylalanine. Only the CDR3 part of the read is kept: 45 bases, read in frame from the first base. Sequences DFQATT (CDR1) and SNEGSKA (CDR2) are obtained from the germline V gene (reference sequence). The germline ends are 17 bases apart after V is trimmed by 6 bases and J by 0 bases. TCR beta CDR3 regions were amplified from RNA transcripts. A first-round RT-PCR of the TCR CDR3 used the HTBI primer set with the Qiagen OneStep RT-PCR kit. Libraries were constructed in a second round of multiplex PCR, after which size selection and purification were carried out. Libraries were sequenced paired-end with 100 bp reads on an Illumina HiSeq2000. The source study handled its data this way. SOAPnuke was used to process the raw data, with reads discarded if the reads contained adapters or uncalled bases, had a mean Phred below 15, or lacked an exact constant-primer or identifier match. COPE v1.2.5 was used to merge high-quality paired reads, and clonotypes were defined as unique nucleotide sequences. MiTCR v1.1 was used to align the clonotypes against IMGT TRBV, TRBD and TRBJ reference segments. The analysis was restricted to V-J combinations with a frequency above 0.0001, which together covered 98% to 99.2% of the repertoires. A TCS score was defined as the ratio between F50 (clonal expansion) and ExV (chaos), using BLOSUM62-based TCRdist between CDR3 peptides within each V-J. Welch's t-statistics and random forest reduced 500 to 550 V-J features to roughly 13, which were used in a naive Bayes classifier (R e1071). The public sequencing data were trimmed at Q25 with fastp and processed into clonotypes with MiXCR by TCRdb, which kept only in-frame beta chains. Entries are consolidated by CDR3 protein sequence, retaining the most common genes and DNA. TCRdb, not the authors, supplied the V and J calls. A total of 370,000 or so distinct CDR3 sequences appear in this sample, roughly 12% of them only once. The top ten clonotypes cover about 20% of the sample.

What the work shows at the level of the full study, not this receptor alone: Most expanded thyroid clonotypes (frequency above 0.001) were also detected in blood, suggesting blood repertoires may reflect thyroid immune responses. A model built on a 13 V-J signature distinguished ophthalmopathy from stable hyperthyroidism, reaching around 88% sensitivity and approximately 83% specificity in cross-validation and 80%/75% in testing. In validation, the model predicted progression to ophthalmopathy with approximately 69% sensitivity and approximately 78% specificity, a median of 6.5 months before onset. No statistical method was used to fix the sample size in advance, and group allocation was not hidden from the investigators.

This receptor was obtained from a young man with Graves' hyperthyroidism that later progressed to Graves' ophthalmopathy. Sequencing used blood. The chain links TRBV20-1 with TRBJ1-1, with TRBD1 as a weak D call on 6 bases. Here is the DNA: TGCAGTGCCTGTACCGATGGACAGATGAACACTGAAGCTTTCTTT. Its protein reads: CSACTDGQMNTEAFF.